These T cell receptor beta chains were read from a single sample in a study of cytomegalovirus exposure and HLA in healthy donors. Assay used: immunoSEQ multiplex PCR; TCRdb lists only in-frame clones, some missing. The table shows about 210,000 clones, with almost 80% occurring only once. Sequencing was done on a sample of PBMCs. These receptors were collected from a male donor in good health and CMV-seronegative. CDR3s leave out the opening cysteine and the closing phenylalanine or tryptophan.

j_call v_call cdr3_aa
TRBJ2-3 TRBV12-5 ASGSLPPGASGRTDTQY
TRBJ2-2 TRBV7-2 ASSQDSTGELF
TRBJ2-3 TRBV21-1 ASSMGLATHTDTQY
TRBJ1-6 TRBV9 ASSTTGVNSPLH
TRBJ1-1 TRBV5-1 ASSSQGLGTEAF
TRBJ1-2 TRBV7-2 ASSLDEEGYT
TRBJ1-2 TRBV14 ASSPGGIYGYT
TRBJ1-5 TRBV7-3 ASSLVQGQPQH
TRBJ2-5 TRBV12-2 ASRFQTGGLETQY
TRBJ1-3 TRBV4-3 ASSTSAGSGNTIY
TRBJ2-2 TRBV7-7 ASSPFSGGSPGELF
TRBJ2-1 TRBV27 ASRQGFNEQF
TRBJ2-1 TRBV6-1 ASSETSSYNEQF
TRBJ2-1 TRBV7-2 ASSPDRDSYNEQF
TRBJ1-5 TRBV18 ASSRGQGDNQPQH
TRBJ1-1 TRBV19 ASSKDRGQTEAF
TRBJ1-4 TRBV6-5 ASSYRTGGEKLF
TRBJ2-5 TRBV7-2 ASSLNRGGETQY
TRBJ1-2 TRBV30 AWSLGGRVHGYT
TRBJ1-4 TRBV6-5 ASRGLANEKLF
TRBJ1-1 TRBV7-3 ASSPNGGNTEAF
TRBJ2-3 TRBV27 ASRRLAGTDTQY
TRBJ2-7 TRBV29-1 SVLRQGFVYEQY
TRBJ2-3 TRBV5-4 ASSLVSLTDTQY
TRBJ2-3 TRBV2 ASLSGGPADTQY
TRBJ2-2 TRBV5-1 ASSLGGTVGSGELF
TRBJ2-1 TRBV5-1 ASSLTAGTGAKNEQF
TRBJ1-1 TRBV11-2 ASSWTGDTEAF
TRBJ1-4 TRBV5-6 ASSPDRGRREKLF
TRBJ1-2 TRBV27 ASSRTAVDGYT
TRBJ2-1 TRBV18 ASPPGLAGGGEQF
TRBJ1-1 TRBV7-9 ASSGSGTANTEAF
TRBJ2-2 TRBV7-9 ASSPGQGNTGELF
TRBJ2-1 TRBV7-2 ASSSGLAGGEGEQF
TRBJ2-2 TRBV21-1 ASSKEEGLNTGELF
TRBJ2-7 TRBV9 ASSDDSYEQY
TRBJ2-2 TRBV7-3 ASSHWTGGSTGELF
TRBJ1-5 TRBV7-9 ARRQGGNQPQH
TRBJ2-3 TRBV6-5 ASSYEEGADTQY
TRBJ2-2 TRBV9 ASRGTSDTGELF
TRBJ1-3 TRBV9 ASSSLSRNTIY
TRBJ1-5 TRBV4-3 ASSQDVRTVGRGAQH
TRBJ1-1 TRBV7-3 ASSLTLRSEAF
TRBJ1-1 TRBV28 ASTYPRAGETEAF
TRBJ1-5 TRBV5-1 ASSRGTDYSNQPQH
TRBJ1-6 TRBV5-8 ASSHRGGSPLH
TRBJ1-1 TRBV6-5 ASRAVDTEAF
TRBJ1-2 TRBV27 ASSLSPRTGIYGYT
TRBJ2-7 TRBV7-6 ASSLAGDSYEQY
TRBJ2-5 TRBV6-5 ASSYSGGTETQY
TRBJ1-6 TRBV7-2 ASSSQGANSPLH
TRBJ2-3 TRBV4-3 ASSLRTSGGPGDTQY
TRBJ1-4 TRBV4-3 ASSQDLASYEKLF
TRBJ1-5 TRBV27 ASSFSGGNQPQH
TRBJ1-2 TRBV5-1 ASSSFGQKPNYGYT
TRBJ2-4 TRBV19 ASSTRLGLAKNIQY
TRBJ1-1 TRBV27 ASRQGGFMNTEAF